The TCR beta chain described here comes from a study of cytomegalovirus exposure and HLA in healthy donors. Study-wide findings and caveats: It has been reported that TCR beta sequences accurately predicted the HLA-A and HLA-B alleles of most subjects.

It was with 60 Vbeta and 13 Jbeta primers that the PCR ran. Libraries were prepared by immunoSEQ multiplex PCR; TCRdb keeps only in-frame clonotypes and omits some of them. This table lists about 52,000 clones. J gave up 10 bases and V 7 bases, and 13 bases lay outside the gene matches. This CDR3 has 15 amino acids. Germline V gene sequence: CDR1 MDHEN, CDR2 SYDVKM. As regards this clone: Its specificity is not known.

The V gene is TRBV28, the J gene TRBJ1-6, with TRBD1 identical over 7 bases. The sequence came from a woman aged 50 to 60 in good health and CMV-seropositive. The sequenced sample was PBMCs. CDR3 amino acids: CASTPSRGIASPLHF. The CDR3 DNA sequence: TGTGCCAGCACCCCTTCCAGGGGGATCGCCTCACCCCTCCACTTT.